The rows below give T cell receptor beta chains drawn from one sample of a study of T cells in Graves' hyperthyroidism and ophthalmopathy. TCRdb redid the calling of the multiplex PCR reads with MiXCR, one entry per CDR3 protein. The sample comprises about 370,000 distinct CDR3 sequences, 15% of which are singletons, and approximately 19% rests with the top ten. Sequenced material: blood. Every receptor here comes from a woman aged 55 to 70 with Graves' ophthalmopathy. Both conserved end residues are part of each CDR3. The D gene is left open where the match is weak. Size is stated for part of the rows, as once, few or many counts, or as a class when the clone is expanded.

V	D	size	J	DNA	CDR3
TRBV6-5	NA	NA	TRBJ1-4	TGTGCCAGCAGTTCTCCTGGGAGAGGAACTAATGAAAAACTGTTTTTT	CASSSPGRGTNEKLFF
TRBV27	TRBD1	many	TRBJ2-1	TGTGCCAGCGGCTCCCAGGGGGCGGTATACAATGAGCAGTTCTTC	CASGSQGAVYNEQFF
TRBV7-8	NA	many	TRBJ2-4	TGTGCCAGCAGCTTATCCGGTCCCAAAAACATTCAGTACTTC	CASSLSGPKNIQYF
TRBV11-2	NA	many	TRBJ2-7	TGTGCCAGCAGCTCTTGGCGGGGCAAGTGGGAGCAGTACTTC	CASSSWRGKWEQYF
TRBV12-3/TRBV12-4	NA	many	TRBJ1-3	TGTGCCAGCAGTTTCGGCACAGGGACTGGAAACACCATATATTTT	CASSFGTGTGNTIYF
TRBV5-1	NA	NA	TRBJ2-7	TGTGCCAGCAGCTTCCGGGAGAATAGAGGCGAGCAGTACTTC	CASSFRENRGEQYF
TRBV19	TRBD2	NA	TRBJ2-1	TGTGCCAGTAGTATAAGGACTAGCGGGAGCTCCTACAATGAGCAGTTCTTC	CASSIRTSGSSYNEQFF
TRBV28	NA	few	TRBJ1-4	TGTGCCAGCTTCGAGAATAGGGAAAAACTGTTTTTT	CASFENREKLFF
TRBV5-1	TRBD2	NA	TRBJ2-1	TGCGCCAGCAACCTAGCGGGAGGGCTGCTCGATGAGCAGTTCTTC	CASNLAGGLLDEQFF
TRBV14	TRBD1	few	TRBJ1-1	TGTGCCAGCAGCTGGACAGGGGGTATGAACACTGAAGCTTTCTTT	CASSWTGGMNTEAFF
TRBV18	TRBD1	NA	TRBJ1-1	TGTGCCAGCTCAGTGGACAGGGTGAACACTGAAGCTTTCTTT	CASSVDRVNTEAFF
TRBV5-1	TRBD1	once	TRBJ2-7	TGCGCCAGCGGACAGGGGGCGGGAGAGCAGTACTTC	CASGQGAGEQYF
TRBV5-1	TRBD2	NA	TRBJ2-1	TGCGCCATCAAACCGGGGGCTAGCGGGAGAGGTGAGCAGTTCTTC	CAIKPGASGRGEQFF
TRBV12-3/TRBV12-4	NA	NA	TRBJ2-7	TGTGCCGGCAGTAAGACTGGGACCTACGAGCAGTACTTC	CAGSKTGTYEQYF
TRBV2	NA	many	TRBJ1-5	TGTGCCAGCAGAAGGGGGGGGAACAATCAGCCCCAGCATTTT	CASRRGGNNQPQHF
TRBV10-3	NA	NA	TRBJ1-4	TGTGCCTCCCATAGTGGGGATGAAAAACTGTTTTTT	CASHSGDEKLFF
TRBV6-1	NA	many	TRBJ2-7	TGTGCCAGCGGGGCAGGGAAATCCTACGAGCAGTACTTC	CASGAGKSYEQYF